This entry is about one T cell receptor beta chain. The antigen remains unidentified. The repertoire was sequenced with immunoSEQ multiplex PCR; TCRdb's copy has only in-frame clones and lacks some. The table lists over 250,000 clones, about 89% of them singletons. This sample was included in a study of Ad26.COV2.S vaccination and SARS-CoV-2 variants. General study points: Non-spike TCR breadth did not differ much between vaccine and placebo recipients. Those who received the vaccine showed greater spike-specific TCR breadth than those given placebo.

CDR3 length: 14 residues. Trimming took 8 bases from V and 8 from J; bases not matched to a gene: 8. Germline assignment: CDR1 MNHNY and CDR2 SVGAGI (reference sequence). Stated treatment: roughly 18 received Ad26.COV2.S at low or high dose, single or two shots; 5 received placebo; per-sample allocation not given. Sampling took place 63 days after the first vaccine or placebo injection. Specimen: peripheral blood, collected in a trial of Ad26.COV2.S vaccine versus placebo. V usage is TRBV6-6 and J usage is TRBJ2-3, with 12 nucleotides matching TRBD2. This sequence was found in a person between 18 and 65 years old who received the Ad26.COV2.S COVID-19 vaccine or a placebo. This CDR3 is CASQQTSGSPTQYF. The DNA for the CDR3 is TGTGCCAGCCAGCAGACTAGCGGGAGTCCTACGCAGTATTTT.